This T cell receptor beta chain was obtained from a study of Ad26.COV2.S vaccination and SARS-CoV-2 variants. Libraries were prepared by immunoSEQ multiplex PCR; TCRdb keeps only in-frame clonotypes and omits some of them. The sample has about 680,000 clones; roughly nine tenths are singletons. Treatment of the sample: some 19 received Ad26.COV2.S at low or high dose, single or two shots; a few received placebo; per-sample allocation not given. The samples date from day 63 after the first vaccine or placebo injection. CDR1 and CDR2 (germline): SGHTA, FQGNSA. This CDR3 contains 16 residues. Trimming stripped 5 bases from V and 7 bases from J, with 21 bases between.

The TCR sequence derives from a person between 18 and 65 years old who received the Ad26.COV2.S COVID-19 vaccine or a placebo. The specimen was peripheral blood, collected in a trial of Ad26.COV2.S vaccine versus placebo. The genes are TRBV7-2 and TRBJ2-1; maybe TRBD1 (6 bases). The CDR3 sequence is CASSHPPGHVLNEQFF. CDR3 bases: TGTGCCAGCAGCCACCCCCCGGGACACGTTCTTAATGAGCAGTTCTTC. Combining the CDR3 with reference TRBV7-2 and TRBJ2-1 gives the whole variable domain GAGVSQSPSNKVTEKGKDVELRCDPISGHTALYWYRQSLGQGLEFLIYFQGNSAPDKSGLPSDRFSAERTGGSVSTLTIQRTQQEDSAVYLCASSHPPGHVLNEQFFGPGTRLTVL.